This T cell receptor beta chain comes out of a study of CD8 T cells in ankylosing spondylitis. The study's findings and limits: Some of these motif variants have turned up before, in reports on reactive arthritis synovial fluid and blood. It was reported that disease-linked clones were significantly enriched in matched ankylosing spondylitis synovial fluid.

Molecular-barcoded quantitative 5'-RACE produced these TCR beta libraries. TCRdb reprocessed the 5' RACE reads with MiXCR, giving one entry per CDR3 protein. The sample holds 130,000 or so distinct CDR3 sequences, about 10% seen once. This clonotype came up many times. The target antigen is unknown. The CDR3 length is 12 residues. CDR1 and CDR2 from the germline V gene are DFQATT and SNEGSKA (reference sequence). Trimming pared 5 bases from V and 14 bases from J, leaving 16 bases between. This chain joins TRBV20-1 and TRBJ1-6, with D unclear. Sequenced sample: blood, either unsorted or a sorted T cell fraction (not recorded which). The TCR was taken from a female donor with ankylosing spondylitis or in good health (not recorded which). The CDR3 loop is CSAPRTPGALHF. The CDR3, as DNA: TGCAGTGCTCCCAGGACCCCCGGGGCCCTCCACTTT.